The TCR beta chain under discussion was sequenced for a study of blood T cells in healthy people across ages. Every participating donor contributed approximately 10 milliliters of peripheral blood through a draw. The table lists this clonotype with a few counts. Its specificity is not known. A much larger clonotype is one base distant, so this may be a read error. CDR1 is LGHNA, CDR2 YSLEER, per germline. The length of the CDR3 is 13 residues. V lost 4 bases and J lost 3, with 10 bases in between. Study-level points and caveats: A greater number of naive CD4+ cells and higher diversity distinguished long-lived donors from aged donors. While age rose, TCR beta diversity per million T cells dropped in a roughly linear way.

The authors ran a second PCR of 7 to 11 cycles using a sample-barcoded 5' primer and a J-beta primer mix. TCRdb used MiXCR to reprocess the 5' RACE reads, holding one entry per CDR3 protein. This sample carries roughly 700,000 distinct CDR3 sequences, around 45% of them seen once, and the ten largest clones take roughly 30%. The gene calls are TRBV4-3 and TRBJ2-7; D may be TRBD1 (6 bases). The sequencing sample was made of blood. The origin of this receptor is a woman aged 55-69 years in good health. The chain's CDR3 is CASSRGQHYEQYF. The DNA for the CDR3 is TGCGCCAGCAGCCGAGGACAGCACTACGAGCAGTACTTC.